Following are 7 T cell receptor beta chains from one sample sequenced in a study of vaccination and CD4 T cells after COVID-19. Treatment given: approximately 10-day PBMC culture with coronavirus spike peptide pools or control peptides (ViraFEST assay). Sequencing of the DNA from cultured CD4+ T cells was carried out with the Oncomine TCR Beta short-read assay. MiXCR was run by TCRdb on the PCR reads, yielding one entry per CDR3 protein. The table has 20,000 to 25,000 distinct CDR3 sequences, 40% to 50% seen once. For these receptors, no antigen is known. Specimen: CD4+ T cells from blood, cultured in vitro. Receptor source: a human donor who had recovered from COVID-19.

This clonotype was observed a few times. This chain joins TRBV20-1 and TRBJ1-2; tentatively, D is TRBD1 (5 bases). The germline V and J ends were trimmed by 7 bases and 8 bases, with 14 bases remaining between them. The CDR3 covers 11 residues. Looked up from germline, CDR1 is DFQATT and CDR2 is SNEGSKA (reference sequence). CDR3 region: CSVRRDDGYTF. CDR3 nucleotide sequence: TGCAGTGTCCGCAGGGACGACGGCTACACCTTC.

This clonotype occurred a few times. The chain has TRBV15 and TRBJ2-3, with 7 nucleotides matching TRBD1. The CDR3 spans 14 residues. CDR1 and CDR2 from the germline V gene are LNHNV and YYDKDF (reference sequence). The V gene end was trimmed by 0 bases and the J gene end by 4 bases; junction bases not matched to a gene: 1. CDR3 amino acids: CATSRDRGPDTQYF. DNA for the CDR3: TGTGCCACCAGCAGAGATAGGGGGCCAGATACGCAGTATTTT.

CDR3 amino acids: CASSSRDGGVGTQYF. CDR3 nucleotides: TGTGCCAGCAGTTCCCGCGACGGGGGCGTGGGGACCCAGTACTTC. The chain recombines TRBV2 with TRBJ2-5; D might be TRBD1 or TRBD2, each matching 6 bases. The CDR3 spans 15 residues. V was cut by 5 bases and J by 7 bases, with 20 bases left in between. The germline V gene encodes CDR1 SNHLY and CDR2 FYNNEI. Together with reference TRBV2 and TRBJ2-5, the CDR3 gives the full variable domain: EPEVTQTPSHQVTQMGQEVILRCVPISNHLYFYWYRQILGQKVEFLVSFYNNEISEKSEIFDDQFSVERPDGSNFTLKIRSTKLEDSAMYFCASSSRDGGVGTQYFGPGTRLLVL.

CDR3 coding DNA: TGTGCCTGGGGGGTGGGCGACACGCAGTATTTT. This gives the protein CAWGVGDTQYF. The chain is built from TRBV30 and TRBJ2-3, with no clear D. The ends were cut back, 5 bases at V and 9 bases at J, with 12 bases in the middle. This CDR3 region has 11 residues. The germline V gene encodes CDR1 GTSNPN and CDR2 SVGIG (reference sequence).

The chain joins TRBV7-6 to TRBJ2-5; 8 nucleotides match TRBD1. Germline lookup yields CDR1 SGHVS and CDR2 FNYEAQ. The CDR3 runs 16 residues. Trimming removed 2 bases from V and 1 base from J; junction bases left unmatched: 6. The CDR3: CASSLWPGGSQETQYF. CDR3 bases: TGTGCCAGCAGCTTATGGCCAGGGGGCTCCCAAGAGACCCAGTACTTC.

This chain connects TRBV30 to TRBJ1-2; tentative D call: TRBD1 (5 bases). The length of the CDR3 is 12 residues. The V gene's germline CDR1 is GTSNPN and CDR2 SVGIG (reference sequence). Trimming stripped 3 bases from V and 12 bases from J, with 17 bases between. The CDR3 sequence: CAWRGLYRGHTF. Written as DNA, the CDR3 is TGTGCCTGGAGGGGACTGTACCGGGGCCACACCTTC.

A few counts support this clonotype. The V call is TRBV2, the J call TRBJ2-7; D is unclear. CDR3 length: 12 amino acids. Trimming removed 7 bases from V and 1 base from J, with 8 bases in between. Germline CDR1 reads SNHLY; CDR2 reads FYNNEI. The CDR3 DNA reads as TGTGCCAGCAAGTGGGATTCCTACGAGCAGTACTTC. It specifies CASKWDSYEQYF.